These 10 T cell receptor beta chains came from one sample sequenced in a study of T-cell memory formation after mild COVID-19. A single record per CDR3 protein comes from TCRdb applying MiXCR to the 5' RACE reads. The sample holds about 160,000 distinct CDR3 sequences; about 28% are singletons and the top ten take around 12%. The sequenced sample was PBMCs or a T cell subset sorted from them (not recorded which). These TCRs come from an adult woman who had mild COVID-19 (a few samples of this study predate the infection). Cell type and time point are not known.

This clonotype has only a few counts. V gene TRBV3-1 combines with J gene TRBJ1-2, with unresolved D. Germline-derived CDR1 and CDR2 are LGHDT and YNNKEL (reference sequence). The ends were cut back, 4 bases at V and 5 bases at J, with 5 bases in the middle. The CDR3 length is 11 residues. The CDR3 protein is CASSRDYGYTF. The CDR3 nucleotides are TGTGCCAGCAGCCGTGATTATGGCTACACCTTC.

The V gene is TRBV18, the J gene TRBJ1-1; 7 bases align to TRBD1. CDR3 length equals 15 residues. The junction had 7 bases not matched to a gene; V was cut back by 6 bases and J by 0 bases. The germline CDR1 and CDR2 sequences are KGHSH and LQKENI. The CDR3 nucleotides read TGTGCCAGCTCGCCAGACAGGGAACTGAACACTGAAGCTTTCTTT. Its protein is CASSPDRELNTEAFF.

The CDR3 spells CARGTSDYGYTF. In DNA form, the CDR3 reads TGTGCCAGGGGAACATCGGACTATGGCTACACCTTC. V gene TRBV2 combines with J gene TRBJ1-2, with no clear D. The CDR3 totals 12 residues. Trimming stripped 9 bases from V and 3 bases from J, with 11 bases between. The germline CDR1 and CDR2 sequences are SNHLY and FYNNEI.

The chain uses TRBV29-1 and TRBJ1-1, with D maybe TRBD1 (5 bases). The CDR3 has 15 amino acids. CDR1 is SQVTM, CDR2 ANQGSEA, per germline. V lost 6 bases and J lost 4, with 21 bases in between. CDR3 protein: CSVRGGGGVATEAFF. CDR3 in DNA: TGCAGCGTCCGGGGGGGAGGAGGGGTAGCCACTGAAGCTTTCTTT.

V gene TRBV18 combines with J gene TRBJ2-5; tentative D call: TRBD1 (5 bases). The V end lost 3 bases, the J end lost 3 bases, and 8 bases lay between the germline ends. Germline V gives CDR1 KGHSH, CDR2 LQKENI. The CDR3 runs to 13 residues. This CDR3 reads CASSPLGEETQYF. CDR3 in DNA: TGTGCCAGCTCACCTTTAGGGGAAGAGACCCAGTACTTC. Filled out from reference TRBV18 and TRBJ2-5, the complete variable domain reads NAGVMQNPRHLVRRRGQEARLRCSPMKGHSHVYWYRQLPEEGLKFMVYLQKENIIDESGMPKERFSAEFPKEGPSILRIQQVVRGDSAAYFCASSPLGEETQYFGPGTRLLVL.

In this sample, this clonotype turned up a few times. Written as DNA, the CDR3 is TGTGCCAGCAGTTCCGGGACTAGCGGGAGTTTCTCCTACGAGCAGTACTTC. Translated: CASSSGTSGSFSYEQYF. The rearrangement joins TRBV5-6 to TRBJ2-7; TRBD2 matches 14 bases. The CDR3 totals 17 residues. V lost 5 bases and J lost 0; bases outside the gene matches: 7. Germline CDR1 SGHDT, CDR2 YYEEEE.

Only a few counts were recorded for this clonotype. The V and J genes are TRBV7-9 and TRBJ2-1; TRBD2 matches at 9 bases. Germline lookup yields CDR1 SEHNR and CDR2 FQNEAQ (reference sequence). The CDR3 extends over 18 amino acids. J was trimmed by 0 bases and V by 2 bases; bases with no gene match: 8. This CDR3 reads CASSLRTKAGGSYNEQFF. The CDR3 nucleotides read TGTGCCAGCAGCTTAAGGACAAAAGCGGGAGGCTCCTACAATGAGCAGTTCTTC.

This clonotype was seen more than once but under ten times. The chain uses TRBV7-9 and TRBJ1-2; D remains unclear. Germline lookup yields CDR1 SEHNR and CDR2 FQNEAQ (reference sequence). CDR3 length: 14 residues. V was cut by 6 bases and J by 3 bases, with 14 bases left in between. Written as DNA, the CDR3 is TGTGCCAGCAGACCTAATGGAGTTGACTATGGCTACACCTTC. Protein: CASRPNGVDYGYTF.

This clonotype was seen more than once but under ten times. The rearrangement joins TRBV9 to TRBJ2-7, with D tentatively TRBD1 (5 bases). There are 14 residues in the CDR3. Looked up from germline, CDR1 is SGDLS and CDR2 is YYNGEE. Trimming took off 7 bases at V and 2 bases at J, with 16 bases between the two ends. The CDR3 sequence: CASGVGQAPYEQYF. CDR3 nucleotides: TGTGCCAGCGGGGTGGGGCAGGCCCCCTACGAGCAGTACTTC. Combining the CDR3 with reference TRBV9 and TRBJ2-7 gives the whole variable domain DSGVTQTPKHLITATGQRVTLRCSPRSGDLSVYWYQQSLDQGLQFLIQYYNGEERAKGNILERFSAQQFPDLHSELNLSSLELGDSALYFCASGVGQAPYEQYFGPGTRLTVT.

The rearrangement links TRBV5-1 to TRBJ2-3, with TRBD2 matching 8 bases. The CDR3 has 14 residues. CDR1 is SGHRS and CDR2 is YFSETQ in the germline V gene. With 4 bases clipped from V and 4 bases from J, the junction kept 5 bases outside the gene matches. CDR3 protein: CASSPPGGPDTQYF. The CDR3 nucleotides read TGCGCCAGCAGCCCCCCGGGGGGGCCAGATACGCAGTATTTT. The variable domain in full, completed from reference TRBV5-1 and TRBJ2-3, reads KAGVTQTPRYLIKTRGQQVTLSCSPISGHRSVSWYQQTPGQGLQFLFEYFSETQRNKGNFPGRFSGRQFSNSRSEMNVSTLELGDSALYLCASSPPGGPDTQYFGPGTRLTVL.